Shown below are 30 T cell receptor beta chains from a single sample sequenced in a study of T cell responses to AZD1222 COVID-19 vaccine. TCRdb keeps only in-frame clones here, not all; method: immunoSEQ multiplex PCR. The sample consists of over 100,000 clones, around 89% of them appearing once. The sample here was peripheral blood, taken on day 0 of AZD1222 vaccination. The source of these receptors is an adult in good health.

The chain combines TRBV5-1 with TRBJ2-5; 7 nucleotides line up with TRBD1. Germline trimming cut 1 base from V and 4 bases from J; bases unmatched to any gene: 16. Germline loops: CDR1 SGHRS, CDR2 YFSETQ. The length of the CDR3 is 18 residues. Written as DNA, the CDR3 is TGCGCCAGCAGCTTGTTTGGCAGGGGGAATCTGGTCGGAGAGACCCAGTACTTC. Residues: CASSLFGRGNLVGETQYF.

The chain links TRBV27 to TRBJ1-1; TRBD1 is a possible D gene (6 bases). Germline assignment: CDR1 MNHEY and CDR2 SMNVEV (reference sequence). V was cut by 5 bases and J by 0 bases, with 10 bases left in between. This CDR3 spans 14 amino acids. The CDR3 protein is CASSPRQVNTEAFF. The CDR3 DNA is TGTGCCAGCAGTCCCCGACAGGTGAACACTGAAGCTTTCTTT.

The chain combines TRBV5-4 with TRBJ2-7, with 11 nucleotides matching TRBD1. The CDR3 is made up of 16 amino acids. CDR1 SGHNT and CDR2 YYREEE come from the germline V gene (reference sequence). The ends lost 0 bases at V and 7 bases at J; junction bases unmatched: 9. The CDR3 here is CASSLGGQGVLREQYF. The CDR3 nucleotides are TGTGCCAGCAGCTTGGGGGGACAGGGGGTCCTACGAGAGCAGTACTTC.

The rearrangement joins TRBV10-2 to TRBJ2-7; 8 bases are a match to TRBD2. The CDR3 spans 13 residues. The V gene's germline CDR1 is WSHSY and CDR2 SAAADI. With 6 bases clipped from V and 6 bases from J, the junction kept 7 bases outside the gene matches. CDR3 in amino acids: CASRLAGTFEQYF. As DNA, the CDR3 is TGCGCCAGCAGATTAGCGGGGACTTTCGAGCAGTACTTC.

This clone was seen just once. The chain recombines TRBV7-9 with TRBJ2-7; D tentatively fits TRBD1 or TRBD2 (5 bases each). V gave up 7 bases and J gave up 2 bases, with 9 bases separating them. This CDR3 has 12 residues. Germline loops: CDR1 SEHNR, CDR2 FQNEAQ (reference sequence). CDR3 protein: CASTGPTYEQYF. CDR3 coding DNA: TGTGCCAGCACGGGACCTACCTACGAGCAGTACTTC.

This rearrangement joins TRBV5-1 to TRBJ1-1, with D possibly matching TRBD1 (6 bases). Deletions cut 2 bases from V and 4 bases from J, with 12 bases between. CDR3 size: 14 residues. Germline V gene sequence: CDR1 SGHRS, CDR2 YFSETQ. CDR3 nucleotide sequence: TGCGCCAGCAGCTTATACAGGGTTGGCACTGAAGCTTTCTTT. Residues: CASSLYRVGTEAFF.

This chain joins TRBV10-1 and TRBJ1-4; D remains ambiguous. V was pared by 4 bases and J by 8 bases, with 11 bases between. This CDR3 spans 13 amino acids. Germline V gene lookup returns CDR1 WNHNN and CDR2 SYGVQD (reference sequence). The CDR3 region is CASSAPGEEKLFF. The CDR3 DNA sequence: TGCGCCAGCAGTGCTCCCGGGGAGGAAAAACTGTTTTTT.

This chain connects TRBV6-2 or TRBV6-3 to TRBJ2-3; D possibly matches TRBD1 or TRBD2 (5 bases each). This CDR3 has 16 amino acids. Germline V lookup: CDR1 MNHEY, CDR2 SVGEGT. Trimming removed 0 bases at V and 0 bases at J, with 10 bases between. CDR3 DNA: TGTGCCAGCAGTTACTCGGGGGAAACTAGCACAGATACGCAGTATTTT. Its protein is CASSYSGETSTDTQYF.

The chain recombines TRBV13 with TRBJ1-2, with 7 bases identical to TRBD1. Germline lookup yields CDR1 PRHDT and CDR2 FYEKMQ (reference sequence). V lost 4 bases and J lost 2; bases outside the gene matches: 1. The CDR3 has 13 residues. For the CDR3, the DNA is TGTGCCAGCAGCTCGACAGGGAACTATGGCTACACCTTC. This sequence encodes CASSSTGNYGYTF.

This chain uses TRBV9 with TRBJ1-2; 7 bases match TRBD1. V was pared by 0 bases and J by 4 bases, with 6 bases of the junction left unmatched. CDR1 is SGDLS and CDR2 is YYNGEE in the germline V gene. The CDR3 extends over 15 amino acids. The CDR3 nucleotides read TGTGCCAGCAGCGTAGAGGGGACAGCCTTCTATGGCTACACCTTC. Its translation: CASSVEGTAFYGYTF.

CDR3 DNA sequence: TGTGCCAGCAGAGGCAGGGGGGGGAAAAACATTCAGTACTTC. Amino acid sequence: CASRGRGGKNIQYF. The gene calls are TRBV3-1 (or the pseudogene TRBV3-2) and TRBJ2-4, with D possibly being TRBD1 or TRBD2 (7 bases each). The ends were cut back, 6 bases at V and 4 bases at J, with 13 bases in the middle. Germline CDR1 is LGHDT and CDR2 is YNNKEL (reference sequence). There are 14 residues in the CDR3.

J is TRBJ1-5 and V is TRBV10-3; D uncertain. Trimming stripped 3 bases from V and 0 bases from J, with 3 bases between. The CDR3 is 13 amino acids. Germline assignment: CDR1 ENHRY and CDR2 SYGVKD. CDR3 protein: CAISDGSNQPQHF. The CDR3 DNA sequence: TGTGCCATCAGTGATGGTAGCAATCAGCCCCAGCATTTT.

V is TRBV19 and J is TRBJ2-3; D is perhaps TRBD2 (5 bases). Trimming removed 10 bases at V and 5 bases at J, with 22 bases between. Per germline, CDR1 LNHDA and CDR2 SQIVND (reference sequence). The CDR3 has 15 residues. The CDR3 DNA is TGTGCCACCTCTCGAGGGCAGGTACATGGAGATACGCAGTATTTT. Its protein is CATSRGQVHGDTQYF.

The chain carries TRBV12-5 and TRBJ1-1, with 10 nucleotides matching TRBD1. CDR1 and CDR2 (germline): LGHNT, FRNRAP. The CDR3 is 17 residues long. The junction had 10 bases not matched to a gene; V was cut back by 0 bases and J by 6 bases. The CDR3 region has the DNA TGTGCTAGTGGTTTGGTACTATCGGGACAGGGGATATCTGAAGCTTTCTTT. As protein: CASGLVLSGQGISEAFF.

The genes are TRBV5-8 and TRBJ2-4; tentatively, D is TRBD1 (6 bases). Per germline, CDR1 SGHTS and CDR2 YDEGEE. The CDR3 covers 16 residues. The ends were cut back, 4 bases at V and 0 bases at J, with 14 bases in the middle. CDR3 DNA: TGTGCCAGCAGCATCGGACAGAGTCTAGCCAAAAACATTCAGTACTTC. Amino acid sequence: CASSIGQSLAKNIQYF.

The CDR3 loop reads CASSSAGTGGNQPQHF. Here the CDR3 DNA reads TGTGCCAGCAGTTCCGCCGGGACAGGGGGCAATCAGCCCCAGCATTTT. The chain joins TRBV6-5 to TRBJ1-5; TRBD1 matches at 10 bases. The germline CDR1 and CDR2 sequences are MNHEY and SVGAGI. Unmatched junction bases numbered 5, after V lost 4 bases and J lost 2 bases. The CDR3 is 16 amino acids.

The rearrangement joins TRBV4-2 to TRBJ1-1; D is undetermined. The CDR3 has 13 amino acids. Looked up from germline, CDR1 is LGHNA and CDR2 is YNFKEQ. V was clipped by 1 base and J by 5 bases, with 8 bases between them. The CDR3 sequence: CASSQGMGTEAFF. The CDR3 DNA reads as TGTGCCAGCAGCCAAGGAATGGGGACTGAAGCTTTCTTT.

This chain uses TRBV7-2 with TRBJ1-6; D is possibly TRBD1 (5 bases). CDR1 and CDR2 from the germline V gene are SGHTA and FQGNSA. The V end was cut by 1 base, the J end by 14 bases, with 12 bases between. This CDR3 comprises 13 residues. The CDR3 loop reads CASSLGGDLTLHF. CDR3 in DNA: TGTGCCAGCAGCTTAGGGGGGGATTTGACCCTCCACTTT.

This chain connects TRBV5-4 to TRBJ1-2; 9 bases map to TRBD1. This CDR3 spans 13 amino acids. Germline lookup yields CDR1 SGHNT and CDR2 YYREEE (reference sequence). Trimming took 3 bases from V and 6 from J; bases not matched to a gene: 3. The CDR3 DNA follows: TGTGCCAGCAGCTCACAGGGGGCGGATGGCTACACCTTC. Encoded protein: CASSSQGADGYTF.

The CDR3 region has the DNA TGTGCCAGCAGCTTGGGACAGGGGGCTGGAAACACCATATATTTT. This codes for CASSLGQGAGNTIYF. This rearrangement joins TRBV7-6 to TRBJ1-3; 11 positions match TRBD1. This CDR3 has 15 amino acids. V shed 3 bases and J 2 bases; nucleotides not matched to a gene: 0. Germline-derived CDR1 and CDR2 are SGHVS and FNYEAQ.

The genes are TRBV3-1 (or the pseudogene TRBV3-2) and TRBJ1-1; D not resolved. The CDR3 loop spans 15 amino acids. V lost 5 bases and J 4 bases, leaving 17 bases between the germline ends. From germline, CDR1 is LGHDT and CDR2 YNNKEL (reference sequence). CDR3 region: CASSSGGSQSTEAFF. CDR3 in DNA: TGTGCCAGCAGCTCCGGCGGGTCCCAGAGCACTGAAGCTTTCTTT.

The rearrangement links TRBV19 to TRBJ1-1; D is ambiguous. CDR3 length: 13 residues. Germline V CDR1 and CDR2: LNHDA, SQIVND (reference sequence). Trimming left V 2 bases short and J 3 bases short, with 7 bases between. CDR3 coding DNA: TGTGCCAGTAGTATACCTAGAGACACTGAAGCTTTCTTT. Protein: CASSIPRDTEAFF.

The J gene is TRBJ2-5, the V gene TRBV11-2, with no clear D. V was pared by 5 bases and J by 2 bases, with 3 bases between. CDR1 is SGHAT and CDR2 is FQNNGV in the germline V gene. CDR3 length equals 11 residues. For the CDR3, the DNA is TGTGCCAGCAGCCAACAAGAGACCCAGTACTTC. It specifies CASSQQETQYF.

The chain carries TRBV10-3 and TRBJ2-5; D assignment may be TRBD1 or TRBD2 (5 bases each). The CDR3 runs to 13 residues. The germline CDR1 and CDR2 sequences are ENHRY and SYGVKD. The V and J ends lost 8 bases and 5 bases respectively, with 15 bases between them. CDR3 nucleotides: TGTGCCATCGGGACCAGAGTAGGTGAGACCCAGTACTTC. This gives the protein CAIGTRVGETQYF.

This chain links TRBV7-3 with TRBJ2-7; perhaps TRBD2 as D (5 bases). This CDR3 comprises 14 residues. Germline V gene lookup returns CDR1 SGHTA and CDR2 FQGTGA. V was clipped by 5 bases and J by 0 bases, with 11 bases between them. This CDR3 is CASSPSRGSYEQYF. CDR3 nucleotides: TGTGCCAGCAGCCCTTCCCGGGGCTCCTACGAGCAGTACTTC.

This chain joins TRBV7-2 and TRBJ1-3, with a possible D match to TRBD1 (6 bases). CDR1 and CDR2 (germline): SGHTA, FQGNSA. The CDR3 has 16 amino acids. Trimming stripped 5 bases from V and 0 bases from J, with 14 bases between. CDR3 in amino acids: CASSGPTGSSGNTIYF. For the CDR3, the DNA is TGTGCCAGCAGCGGCCCGACAGGCAGCTCTGGAAACACCATATATTTT.

The V and J genes are TRBV7-9 and TRBJ2-3; TRBD1 aligns across 8 bases. The CDR3 length is 14 residues. V gave up 5 bases and J gave up 6 bases; unmatched junction bases: 7. From germline, CDR1 is SEHNR and CDR2 FQNEAQ (reference sequence). Written as DNA, the CDR3 is TGTGCCAGCAGCATAACAGGGGGTGGCGATACGCAGTATTTT. This translates into CASSITGGGDTQYF.

CDR3: CASRPRDRSKNEQFF. CDR3 nucleotides: TGTGCCAGCAGACCCCGGGACAGATCTAAGAATGAGCAGTTCTTC. V gene TRBV2 combines with J gene TRBJ2-1; the match to TRBD1 covers 7 bases. The junction had 12 bases not matched to a gene; V was cut back by 6 bases and J by 7 bases. This CDR3 is built from 15 residues. Germline V gene sequence: CDR1 SNHLY, CDR2 FYNNEI.

This clone was counted a single time. The chain combines TRBV5-4 with TRBJ1-6; D remains unclear. This CDR3 spans 13 amino acids. V was trimmed by 0 bases and J by 4 bases, leaving 2 bases between them. The germline gives CDR1 SGHNT, CDR2 YYREEE (reference sequence). The CDR3 spells CASSLEYNSPLHF. The CDR3 nucleotides read TGTGCCAGCAGCTTGGAGTATAATTCACCCCTCCACTTT.

The chain carries TRBV11-1 and TRBJ1-1; no clear D. CDR1 SGHAT and CDR2 FQDESV come from the germline V gene (reference sequence). The CDR3 has 12 amino acids. The germline V and J ends were trimmed by 3 bases and 1 base, with 3 bases remaining between them. CDR3 loop: CASSFGNTEAFF. Here the CDR3 DNA reads TGTGCCAGCAGCTTCGGGAACACTGAAGCTTTCTTT.